A selection of T cell receptor beta chains follows, all from one sample in a study of Tregs in tolerant kidney transplant recipients. The table came from immunoSEQ multiplex PCR; TCRdb's copy has only in-frame clones and leaves some out. The repertoire holds tens of thousands of clones, with 80% to 85% as singletons. The sequenced sample consisted of CD4+ T cells from blood. These receptor sequences come from a human donor in good health. CDR3s include the opening cysteine and the closing phenylalanine or tryptophan. The D gene is left open where the match is weak. Clone size, where shown, is once, few, many, or a class for clones that have expanded.

TRBD2	TRBV7-2	TRBJ2-5	NA	TGTGCCAGCAGCCCCCGGTCGGGAGGGCCGCGAGAGACCCAGTACTTC	CASSPRSGGPRETQYF
NA	TRBV29-1	TRBJ2-7	few	TGCAGCGTTGAACCCGAAAAAACGATGGACGGGAGCTCCTACGAGCAGTACTTC	CSVEPEKTMDGSSYEQYF
NA	TRBV9	TRBJ1-6	few	TGTGCCAGCAACCCGGGGGGAAATAATTCACCCCTCCACTTT	CASNPGGNNSPLHF
NA	TRBV11-2	TRBJ1-5	NA	TGTGCCAGCAGCTTAGTTGTGTTGAGGTATAGCAATCAGCCCCAGCATTTT	CASSLVVLRYSNQPQHF
NA	TRBV6-1	TRBJ2-7	NA	TGTGCCAGCATTCAAAATCCACTACGAGGGGTCGAGCAGTACTTC	CASIQNPLRGVEQYF
NA	TRBV7-2	TRBJ2-7	NA	TGTGCCAGCAGCTTAGCTGGGGGAAGCTCCTACGAGCAGTACTTC	CASSLAGGSSYEQYF
NA	TRBV6-5	TRBJ2-5	NA	TGTGCCAGCAGCACCGGCAACCAAGGGACCCAGTACTTC	CASSTGNQGTQYF
NA	TRBV2	TRBJ2-5	NA	TGTGCCAGCAGCCCATCGGGGACCCAGTACTTC	CASSPSGTQYF
NA	TRBV21-1	TRBJ2-7	NA	TGTGCCAGCAGCAAAGGGCCGGGACGTCCCAACTCCTACGAGCAGTACTTC	CASSKGPGRPNSYEQYF
NA	TRBV19	TRBJ1-5	NA	TGTGCCAGTAGTTTGACAGGTGCCTATAGCAATCAGCCCCAGCATTTT	CASSLTGAYSNQPQHF
TRBD1	TRBV29-1	TRBJ1-3	NA	TGCAGCGTTGCCGGACAGGGCTCTGGAAACACCATATATTTT	CSVAGQGSGNTIYF
NA	TRBV30	TRBJ2-4	NA	TGTGCCCTATCAACACTAGCCAAAAACATTCAGTACTTC	CALSTLAKNIQYF
NA	TRBV6-6	TRBJ2-5	NA	TGTGCCAGCAGTCCGATCGCTTTCCAGACCCAGTACTTC	CASSPIAFQTQYF
TRBD1	TRBV6-5	TRBJ1-5	few	TGTGCCAGCAGGCCACATCGACAGGGAAACCAGCCCCAGCATTTT	CASRPHRQGNQPQHF
NA	TRBV6-5	TRBJ2-7	NA	TGTGCCAGCAGGGACAGCCTAATTTACGAGCAGTACTTC	CASRDSLIYEQYF